The rows below give T cell receptor beta chains drawn from one sample of a study of PD-1 blockade in mismatch repair-deficient tumors. Data came from immunoSEQ multiplex PCR; TCRdb stores just in-frame clones and leaves some out. The sample records tens of thousands of clones, about 72% being singletons. Specimen: peripheral blood, collected 2 weeks after starting pembrolizumab. The source of these receptors is an adult with mismatch repair-deficient cancer. CDR3s include the opening cysteine and the closing phenylalanine or tryptophan. The D gene is left open where the match is weak. Clone sizes are given selectively: once, few, many, or a class where the clone is expanded.

length	size	V	J	D	DNA	CDR3
13	-	TRBV6-1	TRBJ2-1	-	TGTGCCAGTGGGGGCTACAGCGACAATGAGCAGTTCTTC	CASGGYSDNEQFF
15	-	TRBV7-2	TRBJ2-3	TRBD2	TGTGCCAGCAGCTTATCTAGCGGATTCACAGATACGCAGTATTTT	CASSLSSGFTDTQYF
16	once	TRBV10-2	TRBJ2-3	TRBD2	TGCGCCAGCAGTGAGTCGAGCGGGATTTCGTTAGATACGCAGTATTTT	CASSESSGISLDTQYF
17	few	TRBV10-3	TRBJ1-3	TRBD1	TGTGCCATCAGTGAGCTTAGACAGGGTCCCTCTGGAAACACCATATATTTT	CAISELRQGPSGNTIYF
12	-	TRBV25-1	TRBJ1-1	-	TGTGCCAGCAGAGGGCAAGGCACTGAAGCTTTCTTT	CASRGQGTEAFF
13	-	TRBV10-3	TRBJ2-7	-	TGTGCCATCAGCGGGTCCCCAGGAGCCGAGCAGTACTTC	CAISGSPGAEQYF
12	-	TRBV7-7	TRBJ2-5	-	TGTGCTAGCAGCTTAGATTACGAGACCCAGTACTTC	CASSLDYETQYF
18	-	TRBV7-8	TRBJ2-1	TRBD1	TGTGCCAGCAGCTTAGTACAGGGGGCCTATAGCTCCTACAATGAGCAGTTCTTC	CASSLVQGAYSSYNEQFF
15	-	TRBV19	TRBJ2-4	-	TGTGCCAGTAGTACCCCGGGACTAGCCAAAAACATTCAGTACTTC	CASSTPGLAKNIQYF
12	-	TRBV28	TRBJ1-1	-	TGTGCCAGCACCGGGACGGGGGGGCTAGCTTTCTTT	CASTGTGGLAFF
14	few	TRBV11-3	TRBJ2-2	-	TGTGCCAGCAGCTTAAAGCGTTCGACCGGGGAGCTGTTTTTT	CASSLKRSTGELFF
16	-	TRBV11-2	TRBJ2-5	TRBD1	TGTGCCAGCAGCTTAGTGTTCTGGGACAGGCCGGAGACCCAGTACTTC	CASSLVFWDRPETQYF
14	-	TRBV4-2	TRBJ1-1	-	TGTGCCAGCAGCACGGGTCTTATGAACACTGAAGCTTTCTTT	CASSTGLMNTEAFF
15	-	TRBV7-2	TRBJ2-6	-	TGTGCCAGCAGCCTCACACTCTCTGGGGCCAACGTCCTGACTTTC	CASSLTLSGANVLTF
13	few	TRBV27	TRBJ2-7	-	TGTGCCAGCAGTTTAACGAAAAACTACGAGCAGTACTTC	CASSLTKNYEQYF
14	few	TRBV7-3	TRBJ2-5	-	TGTGCCAGCAGCTCCCAAGGGTTTTGGGAGACCCAGTACTTC	CASSSQGFWETQYF
13	-	TRBV9	TRBJ1-2	-	TGTGCCAGCAGCGTGGGGGACAACTATGGCTACACCTTC	CASSVGDNYGYTF
13	-	TRBV6-6	TRBJ1-2	-	TGTGCCAGCAGTCGAGTAGCTAACTATGGCTACACCTTC	CASSRVANYGYTF
15	many	TRBV4-3	TRBJ2-7	TRBD1	TGCGCCAGCAGCTATTCCGGGACAGGGGAATACGAGCAGTACTTC	CASSYSGTGEYEQYF
15	-	TRBV5-4	TRBJ2-5	TRBD2	TGTGCCAGCACCCTGACTAGCGGAAACCAAGAGACCCAGTACTTC	CASTLTSGNQETQYF
12	-	TRBV30	TRBJ1-4	-	TGTGCCTGGAGTGAAATTGCTGAAAAACTGTTTTTT	CAWSEIAEKLFF
15	-	TRBV19	TRBJ1-1	-	TGTGCCAGTAGTTTATCGGGACGTGCTTATCCCGAAGCTTTCTTT	CASSLSGRAYPEAFF
16	-	TRBV4-1	TRBJ2-2	TRBD2	TGCGCCAGCAGCCCGATAGCGGGAGGGCCTCTCGGGGAGCTGTTTTTT	CASSPIAGGPLGELFF
17	-	TRBV9	TRBJ2-7	-	TGTGCCAGCAGCGACACCTTCGTGGACGGAGGGGCCGGAGAGCAGTACTTC	CASSDTFVDGGAGEQYF
16	-	TRBV5-1	TRBJ2-7	TRBD2	TGCGCCAGCAGGCGGTCGGGCCTAGCGGATTTCTACGAGCAGTACTTC	CASRRSGLADFYEQYF
14	few	TRBV5-1	TRBJ2-7	-	TGCGCCAGCAGCTTGGCCTCAGGGCAGAACGAGCAGTACTTC	CASSLASGQNEQYF
15	-	TRBV5-1	TRBJ2-7	TRBD2	TGCGCCAGCACAACCCAAGCGGGAGTAATCTACGAGCAGTACTTC	CASTTQAGVIYEQYF
16	-	TRBV19	TRBJ1-1	-	TGTGCCAGTGTTTTCACAGGTACCATGCGGGGCACTGAAGCTTTCTTT	CASVFTGTMRGTEAFF
12	-	TRBV25-1	TRBJ2-3	-	TGTGCCAGCAGCCCTGGTGGAGATACGCAGTATTTT	CASSPGGDTQYF
14	few	TRBV19	TRBJ2-7	-	TGTGCCAGTAGTACAGGAGGACAAACCTACGAGCAGTACTTC	CASSTGGQTYEQYF
15	-	TRBV7-6	TRBJ2-5	TRBD2	TGTGCCAGCAGGTCCCTAGCGGGAGCAGGGGAGACCCAGTACTTC	CASRSLAGAGETQYF
12	-	TRBV29-1	TRBJ1-1	-	TGCAGCGGGACAGCGATTACATCTGAAGCTTTCTTT	CSGTAITSEAFF
16	-	TRBV5-1	TRBJ1-3	-	TGCGCCAGCGGCCAAGACAGAATCTCCTCTGGAAACACCATATATTTT	CASGQDRISSGNTIYF
13	-	TRBV7-3	TRBJ1-2	-	TGTGCCAGCAGCCGGACGAGCTCGGGTGGCTACACCTTC	CASSRTSSGGYTF
11	few	TRBV30	TRBJ2-1	-	TGTGCCTGGAGTAAAGCGGGTGAGCAGTTCTTC	CAWSKAGEQFF
14	-	TRBV7-3	TRBJ2-6	TRBD2	TGTGCCAGCAGCTCTAGCGGGGGAGCCAACGTCCTGACTTTC	CASSSSGGANVLTF
15	-	TRBV12-2	TRBJ2-1	-	TGTGCAAGTCGCCCCAGGACTAGCGCAAACAATGAGCAGTTCTTC	CASRPRTSANNEQFF
14	-	TRBV7-8	TRBJ1-3	-	TGTGCCAGCAGCTCGACAAGACAGAGAAACACCATATATTTT	CASSSTRQRNTIYF
16	-	TRBV9	TRBJ2-5	TRBD2	TGTGCCAGCAGCGTAGGGGCTAGCGGGTTCCAAGAGACCCAGTACTTC	CASSVGASGFQETQYF
13	-	TRBV28	TRBJ2-7	TRBD2	TGTGCCAGCAGTCTTCTCTCGGGGGGTGGTCGGTACTTC	CASSLLSGGGRYF
14	-	TRBV9	TRBJ2-3	TRBD2	TGTGCCAGCAGCCTTGGACTAGCGGGGGATACGCAGTATTTT	CASSLGLAGDTQYF
15	-	TRBV6-6	TRBJ1-1	-	TGTGCCAGCAGACTCCGACAGGTGGTGAACACTGAAGCTTTCTTT	CASRLRQVVNTEAFF
13	-	TRBV19	TRBJ2-1	-	TGTGCCAGTAGTATAGCTAGCCAGACTGAGCAGTTCTTC	CASSIASQTEQFF
14	-	TRBV2	TRBJ2-1	TRBD2	TGTGCCAGCGGGGGGGACTCGCGCTATGCTGAGCAGTTCTTC	CASGGDSRYAEQFF
15	-	TRBV2	TRBJ2-3	TRBD2	TGTGCCAGCAAGAAGCCCGGACTAGCTGCAGATACGCAGTATTTT	CASKKPGLAADTQYF
13	-	TRBV5-1	TRBJ2-7	-	TGCGCCAGCAGGAGGTCGGTTTCCTACGAGCAGTACTTC	CASRRSVSYEQYF
15	once	TRBV18	TRBJ1-1	-	TGTGCCAGCTCACCCCGAACGGATCTGAACACTGAAGCTTTCTTT	CASSPRTDLNTEAFF
15	-	TRBV7-6	TRBJ2-1	TRBD2	TGTGCCAGCAGCTTTAGCGGGACCCCCTACAATGAGCAGTTCTTC	CASSFSGTPYNEQFF
15	-	TRBV14	TRBJ2-3	-	TGTGCCAGCAGCCAAGAGGGACACTTCACAGATACGCAGTATTTT	CASSQEGHFTDTQYF
14	once	TRBV30	TRBJ1-1	-	TGTGCCTGTACCCTGACAGCGGGGCACACTGAAGCTTTCTTT	CACTLTAGHTEAFF
15	-	TRBV5-1	TRBJ1-1	-	TGCGCCAGCCCGTTCCCCGGGACACGGAACACTGAAGCTTTCTTT	CASPFPGTRNTEAFF
15	-	TRBV7-8	TRBJ2-5	-	TGTGCCAGCACCCTGGGGCTGAAGACGGCAAAGACCCAGTACTTC	CASTLGLKTAKTQYF
14	-	TRBV5-4	TRBJ2-1	-	TGTGCCAGCAGCTTGGACCAAGGGCGAGAGCTGAACTTCTTC	CASSLDQGRELNFF
12	-	TRBV10-3	TRBJ1-2	-	TGTGCCATCTCAAAAGGGTCCTATGGCTACACCTTC	CAISKGSYGYTF
14	once	TRBV6-5	TRBJ2-1	-	TGTGCCAGCAGTCCCAGTGGGAGGAACAATGAGCAGTTCTTC	CASSPSGRNNEQFF
15	-	TRBV10-2	TRBJ2-7	TRBD2	TGCGCCAGCAGCGCAGGGGGCTTTAGCGGGAGGGAGCAGTACTTC	CASSAGGFSGREQYF
14	-	TRBV7-9	TRBJ2-1	-	TGTGCCAGCAGCTTAGCTAATAGCCTCCGTGAGCAGTTCTTC	CASSLANSLREQFF
15	-	TRBV4-1	TRBJ2-2	TRBD2	TGCGCCAGCAGCCAAGTTCTAGCGGGAACCGGGGAGCTGTTTTTT	CASSQVLAGTGELFF
17	-	TRBV5-6	TRBJ2-1	TRBD2	TGTGCCAGCAGCTACCTCCAATTAGCGGGTATTAGGGATGAGCAGTTCTTC	CASSYLQLAGIRDEQFF